What follows are 9 T cell receptor beta chains derived from one specimen sequenced in a study of T cell repertoires in cytomegalovirus infection. Via MiXCR, TCRdb re-called the reads, giving one row per CDR3 protein. The sample carries tens of thousands of distinct CDR3 sequences, roughly 18% recorded once. These TCRs are of unknown antigen specificity. Sequencing used CD8+ T cells from cultured PBMCs, obtained from culture after CMV antigen stimulation. Every receptor here comes from a human donor in good health (CMV status not recorded). Some clones in this sample may be carry-over from other donors' samples.

As concerns this clonotype: This sequence may be a read error, since a much larger clone differs from it by one base. The chain has TRBV7-8 and TRBJ2-7; D remains ambiguous. CDR3 length: 14 amino acids. Germline CDR1 and CDR2: SGHVS and FQNEAQ. CDR3 nucleotide sequence: TGTGCCAGCAGCTTGGTCGGGCAGACCTACAAGCAGTACTTC. Protein: CASSLVGQTYKQYF.

This clonotype was found many times. V gene TRBV7-3 combines with J gene TRBJ2-5; a possible D gene is TRBD1 (6 bases). The CDR3 loop spans 13 amino acids. CDR1 and CDR2 from the germline V gene are SGHTA and FQGTGA. The germline V and J ends were trimmed by 2 bases and 3 bases, with 7 bases remaining between them. CDR3 region: CASSLGDKETQYF. Written as DNA, the CDR3 is TGTGCCAGCAGCTTAGGGGACAAAGAGACCCAGTACTTC.

This clonotype has a count of ten or more. V and J are TRBV12-3 or TRBV12-4 and TRBJ2-2; D remains ambiguous. The CDR3 extends over 18 amino acids. V lost 0 bases, J lost 2 bases, and 16 bases lay in between. Here the CDR3 DNA reads TGTGCCAGCAGTTTAGCTAAGGTGGTGCCAATTAACACCGGGGAGCTGTTTTTT. Its translation is CASSLAKVVPINTGELFF.

CDR3 amino acids: CATSIPGQGNNEQFF. In DNA, the CDR3 is TGTGCCACCAGCATACCGGGACAGGGTAACAATGAGCAGTTCTTC. V is TRBV15 and J is TRBJ2-1, with 9 bases aligning to TRBD1. The CDR3 length is 15 residues. Unmatched junction bases numbered 6, after V lost 4 bases and J lost 5 bases. Germline V gives CDR1 LNHNV, CDR2 YYDKDF (reference sequence).

This clonotype has a single count. The CDR3 DNA sequence: TGTGCCAGCAGCTCAACTAGCGGATTATACAATGAGCAGTTCTTC. This sequence encodes CASSSTSGLYNEQFF. The chain employs TRBV12-3 or TRBV12-4 and TRBJ2-1, with 8 bases that match TRBD2. The J segment lost 4 bases and the V segment lost 6 bases, leaving 8 bases of the junction unmatched. The length of the CDR3 is 15 residues.

This clonotype was recorded at least ten times. The CDR3 here is CASRDGAGEQYF. CDR3 DNA sequence: TGTGCCAGCAGGGACGGAGCTGGGGAGCAGTACTTC. V gene TRBV6-1 combines with J gene TRBJ2-7, with D hard to call. There are 12 residues in the CDR3. CDR1 is MNHNS, CDR2 SASEGT, per germline. Trimming stripped 6 bases from V and 7 bases from J, with 13 bases between.

The table lists this clonotype with a few counts. The V gene is TRBV7-6, the J gene TRBJ2-7; D call uncertain. The germline V and J ends were trimmed by 5 bases and 7 bases, with 12 bases remaining between them. Looked up from germline, CDR1 is SGHVS and CDR2 is FNYEAQ. The CDR3 runs 12 residues. The chain's CDR3 is CASSPRGREQYF. CDR3 nucleotides: TGTGCCAGCAGCCCCCGCGGACGGGAGCAGTACTTC.

The chain carries TRBV10-3 and TRBJ2-4; unclear D gene. The germline gives CDR1 ENHRY, CDR2 SYGVKD. The CDR3 is made up of 15 amino acids. V was trimmed by 4 bases and J by 4 bases, leaving 14 bases between them. The CDR3 spells CAISGEASGKNIQYF. The DNA of the CDR3 is TGTGCCATCAGTGGAGAGGCGAGTGGGAAAAACATTCAGTACTTC.

The chain is built from TRBV20-1 and TRBJ2-7; weak D call: TRBD1 (5 bases). V shed 3 bases and J shed 3 bases, with 18 bases lying between them. Germline CDR1 DFQATT, CDR2 SNEGSKA (reference sequence). The CDR3 runs to 15 residues. The DNA of the CDR3 is TGCAGTGCTAGCGCCCTGGGGCAGGCAGTCTACGAGCAGTACTTC. Protein product: CSASALGQAVYEQYF.